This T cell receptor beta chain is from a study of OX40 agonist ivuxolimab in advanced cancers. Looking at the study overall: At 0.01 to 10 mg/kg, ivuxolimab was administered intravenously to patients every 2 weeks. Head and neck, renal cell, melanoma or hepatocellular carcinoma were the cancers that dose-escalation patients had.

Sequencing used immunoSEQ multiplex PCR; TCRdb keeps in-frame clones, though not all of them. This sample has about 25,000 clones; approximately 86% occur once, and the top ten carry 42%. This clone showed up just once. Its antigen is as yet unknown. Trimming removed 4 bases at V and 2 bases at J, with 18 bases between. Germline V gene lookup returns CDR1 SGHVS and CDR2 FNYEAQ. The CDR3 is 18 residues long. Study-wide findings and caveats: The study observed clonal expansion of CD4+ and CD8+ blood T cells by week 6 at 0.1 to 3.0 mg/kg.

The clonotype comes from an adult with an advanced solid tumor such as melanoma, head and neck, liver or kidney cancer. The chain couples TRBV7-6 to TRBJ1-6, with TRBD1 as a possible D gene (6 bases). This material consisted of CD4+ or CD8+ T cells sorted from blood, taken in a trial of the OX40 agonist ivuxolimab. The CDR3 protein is CASSSGGHGGAYNSPLHF. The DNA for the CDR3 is TGTGCCAGCAGCTCCGGGGGGCACGGTGGCGCCTATAATTCACCCCTCCACTTT. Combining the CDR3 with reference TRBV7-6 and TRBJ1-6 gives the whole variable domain GAGVSQSPRYKVTKRGQDVALRCDPISGHVSLYWYRQALGQGPEFLTYFNYEAQQDKSGLPNDRFSAERPEGSISTLTIQRTEQRDSAMYRCASSSGGHGGAYNSPLHFGNGTRLTVT.